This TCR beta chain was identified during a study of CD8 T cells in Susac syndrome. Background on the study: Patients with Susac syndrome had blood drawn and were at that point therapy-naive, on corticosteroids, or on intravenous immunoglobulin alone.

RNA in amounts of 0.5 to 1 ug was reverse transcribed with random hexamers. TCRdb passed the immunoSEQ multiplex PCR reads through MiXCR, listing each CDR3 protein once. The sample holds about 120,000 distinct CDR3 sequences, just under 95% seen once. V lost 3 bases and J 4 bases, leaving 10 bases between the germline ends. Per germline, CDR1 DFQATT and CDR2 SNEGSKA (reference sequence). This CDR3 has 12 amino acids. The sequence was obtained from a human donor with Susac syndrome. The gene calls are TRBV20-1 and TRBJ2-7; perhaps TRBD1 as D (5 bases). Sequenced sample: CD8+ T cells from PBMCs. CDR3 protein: CSARFQGYEQYF. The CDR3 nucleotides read TGCAGTGCTAGGTTCCAGGGTTACGAGCAGTACTTC.